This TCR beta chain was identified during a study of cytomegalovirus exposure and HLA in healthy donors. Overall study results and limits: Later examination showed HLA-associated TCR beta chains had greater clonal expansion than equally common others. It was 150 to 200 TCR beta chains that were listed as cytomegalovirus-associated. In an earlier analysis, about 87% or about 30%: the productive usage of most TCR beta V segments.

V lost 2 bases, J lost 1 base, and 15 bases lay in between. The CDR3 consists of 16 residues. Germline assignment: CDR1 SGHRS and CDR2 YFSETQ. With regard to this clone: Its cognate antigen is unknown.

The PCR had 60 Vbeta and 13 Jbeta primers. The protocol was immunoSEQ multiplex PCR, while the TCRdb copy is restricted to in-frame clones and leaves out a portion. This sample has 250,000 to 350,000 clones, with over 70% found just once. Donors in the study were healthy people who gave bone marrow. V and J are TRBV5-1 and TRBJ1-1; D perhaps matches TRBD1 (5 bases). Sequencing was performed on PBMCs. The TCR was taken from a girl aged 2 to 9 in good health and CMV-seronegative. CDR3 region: CASSFPGTGRNTEAFF. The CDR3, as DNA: TGCGCCAGCAGCTTTCCCGGGACCGGGAGGAACACTGAAGCTTTCTTT.